This is a list of T cell receptor beta chains from one sample in a study of T-cell reconstitution after alpha-beta-depleted transplantation in children. Each CDR3 protein is one row after TCRdb ran MiXCR on the PCR reads. The table includes some 640,000 distinct CDR3 sequences, 16% detected once. The source was PBMCs from the stem cell graft donor, collected from the stem cell graft. Receptor source: a human donor who donated a stem cell graft to a child with acute myeloid leukemia. CDR3s include the opening cysteine and the closing phenylalanine or tryptophan. Fields, in order: J gene, V gene, D gene, clone size, CDR3 protein, CDR3 DNA. The D gene is left open where the match is weak. Rows give clone size only sometimes, using once, few, many, or a class for an expanded clone.

J gene: TRBJ2-1; V gene: TRBV20-1; D gene: NA; clone size: NA; CDR3 protein: CSASKGTYNEQFF; CDR3 DNA: TGCAGTGCTTCAAAGGGAACGTACAATGAGCAGTTCTTC
J gene: TRBJ2-3; V gene: TRBV29-1; D gene: NA; clone size: few; CDR3 protein: CSVGGRITDTQYF; CDR3 DNA: TGCAGCGTTGGAGGCAGGATCACAGATACGCAGTATTTT
J gene: TRBJ2-2; V gene: TRBV5-1; D gene: NA; clone size: few; CDR3 protein: CASSLGPTENTGELFF; CDR3 DNA: TGCGCCAGCAGCTTAGGACCAACAGAGAACACCGGGGAGCTGTTTTTT
J gene: TRBJ2-7; V gene: TRBV7-2; D gene: NA; clone size: many; CDR3 protein: CASSLSAYEQYF; CDR3 DNA: TGTGCCAGCAGCTTATCCGCGTACGAGCAGTACTTC
J gene: TRBJ2-1; V gene: TRBV5-1; D gene: NA; clone size: many; CDR3 protein: CASSPTFSYNEQFF; CDR3 DNA: TGCGCCAGCAGCCCTACATTCTCCTACAATGAGCAGTTCTTC
J gene: TRBJ2-5; V gene: TRBV12-3/TRBV12-4; D gene: NA; clone size: many; CDR3 protein: CASSSVSRQQETQYF; CDR3 DNA: TGTGCCAGCAGTTCTGTTAGCCGTCAGCAGGAGACCCAGTACTTC
J gene: TRBJ2-3; V gene: TRBV14; D gene: TRBD1; clone size: once; CDR3 protein: CASSRYSGTGGSDTQYF; CDR3 DNA: TGTGCCAGCAGCCGTTATTCCGGGACAGGGGGATCAGATACGCAGTATTTT
J gene: TRBJ2-7; V gene: TRBV20-1; D gene: TRBD1; clone size: many; CDR3 protein: CSGSGQGPYEQYF; CDR3 DNA: TGCAGTGGATCCGGACAGGGACCCTACGAGCAGTACTTC
J gene: TRBJ2-5; V gene: TRBV6-5; D gene: NA; clone size: few; CDR3 protein: CASSLGVAGQETQYF; CDR3 DNA: TGTGCCAGCAGTTTGGGGGTCGCGGGCCAAGAGACCCAGTACTTC
J gene: TRBJ2-2; V gene: TRBV20-1; D gene: NA; clone size: many; CDR3 protein: CSAFEGNTGELFF; CDR3 DNA: TGCAGTGCTTTCGAGGGGAACACCGGGGAGCTGTTTTTT
J gene: TRBJ2-3; V gene: TRBV10-3; D gene: NA; clone size: once; CDR3 protein: CAISEREDWTDHLSTDTQYF; CDR3 DNA: TGTGCCATCAGTGAGAGGGAAGACTGGACGGACCACCTAAGCACAGATACGCAGTATTTT
J gene: TRBJ2-7; V gene: TRBV12-3/TRBV12-4; D gene: NA; clone size: many; CDR3 protein: CASRNSVGYEQYF; CDR3 DNA: TGTGCCAGCAGAAACTCCGTGGGTTACGAGCAGTACTTC
J gene: TRBJ2-2; V gene: TRBV20-1; D gene: NA; clone size: NA; CDR3 protein: CSAQGGNTGELFF; CDR3 DNA: TGCAGTGCCCAGGGGGGGAACACCGGGGAGCTGTTTTTT
J gene: TRBJ2-3; V gene: TRBV7-9; D gene: NA; clone size: NA; CDR3 protein: CASSSTPRGTDTQYF; CDR3 DNA: TGTGCCAGCAGCTCGACCCCGCGAGGGACAGATACGCAGTATTTT
J gene: TRBJ1-4; V gene: TRBV29-1; D gene: NA; clone size: many; CDR3 protein: CSVEDSQGSPEKLFF; CDR3 DNA: TGCAGCGTTGAAGATAGCCAGGGTTCTCCAGAAAAACTGTTTTTT
J gene: TRBJ2-1; V gene: TRBV20-1; D gene: TRBD2; clone size: many; CDR3 protein: CSAPLAGGNSYNEQFF; CDR3 DNA: TGCAGTGCACCACTAGCGGGGGGAAACTCCTACAATGAGCAGTTCTTC
J gene: TRBJ2-3; V gene: TRBV20-1; D gene: NA; clone size: many; CDR3 protein: CSARGTGEATQYF; CDR3 DNA: TGCAGTGCTAGGGGGACCGGCGAGGCCACGCAGTATTTT
J gene: TRBJ2-5; V gene: TRBV28; D gene: TRBD2; clone size: NA; CDR3 protein: CASSLGLAGVQETQYF; CDR3 DNA: TGTGCCAGCAGTTTAGGTTTAGCGGGGGTTCAAGAGACCCAGTACTTC
J gene: TRBJ1-2; V gene: TRBV12-3/TRBV12-4; D gene: NA; clone size: NA; CDR3 protein: CASSFGQLDGYTF; CDR3 DNA: TGTGCCAGCAGTTTCGGGCAGCTAGATGGCTACACCTTC
J gene: TRBJ1-6; V gene: TRBV7-2; D gene: TRBD1; clone size: many; CDR3 protein: CASSSQGRDNSPLHF; CDR3 DNA: TGTGCCAGCAGCTCACAGGGGAGGGATAATTCACCCCTCCACTTT
J gene: TRBJ2-7; V gene: TRBV7-6; D gene: NA; clone size: NA; CDR3 protein: CASSPTRDTFYEQYF; CDR3 DNA: TGTGCCAGCAGCCCGACCCGGGACACCTTTTACGAGCAGTACTTC
J gene: TRBJ2-2; V gene: TRBV7-8; D gene: TRBD2; clone size: few; CDR3 protein: CASSSPSGGGNTGELFF; CDR3 DNA: TGTGCCAGCAGCTCCCCCTCTGGCGGGGGGAACACCGGGGAGCTGTTTTTT
J gene: TRBJ2-4; V gene: TRBV9; D gene: TRBD2; clone size: NA; CDR3 protein: CASSGGLAGGNIQYF; CDR3 DNA: TGTGCCAGCAGTGGGGGACTAGCGGGGGGGAACATTCAGTACTTC
J gene: TRBJ2-7; V gene: TRBV11-3; D gene: TRBD1; clone size: NA; CDR3 protein: CASSQRGQGPYEQYF; CDR3 DNA: TGTGCCAGCAGCCAAAGAGGACAGGGCCCCTACGAGCAGTACTTC
J gene: TRBJ2-2; V gene: TRBV20-1; D gene: NA; clone size: many; CDR3 protein: CSAHGQEGRAGELFF; CDR3 DNA: TGCAGTGCTCACGGACAGGAGGGACGCGCCGGGGAGCTGTTTTTT
J gene: TRBJ2-7; V gene: TRBV4-3; D gene: NA; clone size: NA; CDR3 protein: CASSPDNGEAVTYEQYF; CDR3 DNA: TGCGCCAGCAGCCCAGATAACGGAGAGGCAGTTACCTACGAGCAGTACTTC
J gene: TRBJ2-1; V gene: TRBV7-9; D gene: TRBD2; clone size: NA; CDR3 protein: CASSFGLAADEQFF; CDR3 DNA: TGTGCCAGCAGCTTCGGACTAGCGGCCGATGAGCAGTTCTTC
J gene: TRBJ2-5; V gene: TRBV7-2; D gene: NA; clone size: many; CDR3 protein: CASSRTQPRETQYF; CDR3 DNA: TGTGCCAGCAGCCGGACCCAGCCGAGGGAGACCCAGTACTTC
J gene: TRBJ2-3; V gene: TRBV29-1; D gene: NA; clone size: many; CDR3 protein: CSSEGTTDTQYF; CDR3 DNA: TGCAGCTCTGAAGGGACGACAGATACGCAGTATTTT